Detailed here is one T cell receptor (beta chain). Its antigen is not identified. The data belong to a study of identical twins. One entry per CDR3 protein results from TCRdb running MiXCR on the 5' RACE reads. The sample has roughly 200,000 distinct CDR3 sequences; 6.5% to 8.5% are singletons. This CDR3 spans 11 amino acids. V shed 2 bases and J shed 7 bases, with 9 bases lying between them. Germline V lookup: CDR1 GTSNPN, CDR2 SVGIG (reference sequence). General study findings and limits: The more abundant beta clonotypes in cord blood had fewer insertions, and memory repertoires did not show this. It was possible that invariant MAIT and iNKT cells partly confounded the zero-insertion analyses. Low generation-probability sequences were in excess among twin-shared out-of-frame alpha sequences.

These same records also appear under a second study, on yellow fever vaccine responses in identical twins.

The TCR sequence derives from a woman aged 18-29 years in good health. The sequenced sample was memory (CD45RO+) T cells sorted from blood. The chain employs TRBV30 and TRBJ2-7; D is undetermined. For the CDR3, the DNA is TGTGCCTGGAGTTTCGGGTGGGAGCAGTACTTC. Translated: CAWSFGWEQYF.